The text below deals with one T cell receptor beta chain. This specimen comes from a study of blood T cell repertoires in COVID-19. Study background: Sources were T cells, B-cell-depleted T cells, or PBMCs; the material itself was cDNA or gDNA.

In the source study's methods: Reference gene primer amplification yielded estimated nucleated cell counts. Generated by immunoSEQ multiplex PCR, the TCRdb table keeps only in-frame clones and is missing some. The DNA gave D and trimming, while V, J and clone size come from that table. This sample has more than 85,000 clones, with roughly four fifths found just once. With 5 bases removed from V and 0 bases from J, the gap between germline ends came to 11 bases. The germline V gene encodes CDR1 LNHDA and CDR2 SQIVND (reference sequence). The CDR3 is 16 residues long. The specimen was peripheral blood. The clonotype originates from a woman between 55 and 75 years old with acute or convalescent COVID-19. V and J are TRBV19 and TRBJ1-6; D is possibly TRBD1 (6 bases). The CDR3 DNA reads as TGTGCCAGTAGTCCAGGGGAAAGCTCCTATAATTCACCCCTCCACTTT. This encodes CASSPGESSYNSPLHF.